The clone carrying this T cell receptor (beta chain) was observed once. The data stem from a study of blood T cell repertoires in COVID-19. At the level of the study: COVID-19 samples, acute and convalescent, were from the United States, Italy and Spain. T cells, B-cell-depleted T cells, or PBMCs supplied cDNA or gDNA.

Per the study methods: Using reference gene primer amplification, nucleated cell counts were estimated. Here immunoSEQ multiplex PCR was the method, and the copy in TCRdb shows in-frame clones only, minus some. That table supplies the V and J calls and clone size; D and trimming were determined from the DNA. Here the sample spans approximately 230,000 clones, approximately 90% being singletons. This CDR3 is 16 amino acids long. V was clipped by 4 bases and J by 4 bases; unmatched bases: 11. Germline CDR1 and CDR2: SGDLS and YYNGEE. The receptor was derived from a woman aged 40 to 49 who had recovered from COVID-19. Specimen: peripheral blood. The chain recombines TRBV9 with TRBJ1-3, with 7 bases fitting TRBD1. CDR3 sequence (DNA): TGTGCCAGCAGCCCCACACCCGGGACAGCCGGAAACACCATATATTTT. It translates to CASSPTPGTAGNTIYF.